This T cell receptor beta chain was recorded in a study of radiotherapy plus CTLA-4 blockade in lung cancer. Patients with chemo-refractory metastatic non-small-cell lung cancer received focal radiation plus CTLA-4 blockade with ipilimumab. About this clone: Its specificity is not known.

Study findings and constraints: Clones of tumor-derived TCRs expanded in blood after radiotherapy plus ipilimumab. Early shifts in blood T cell clones, with interferon-beta, reportedly predicted response best.

The CDR3 has 15 amino acids. Trimming cost V 1 base and J 5 bases; bases outside gene matches: 6. Germline CDR1 reads SGHNT; CDR2 reads YYREEE (reference sequence). Some clones are missing from TCRdb's copy, which holds only in-frame ones; the method was immunoSEQ multiplex PCR. Of more than 80,000 clones listed, 85% were seen once; the top ten hold 2% to 2.5%. Sequences were derived from peripheral blood, sampled from a patient treated with radiotherapy plus ipilimumab. This receptor was obtained from a human donor with non-small cell lung cancer that progressed on radiotherapy plus ipilimumab. Some clones in this sample may be carry-over from other donors' samples. This chain joins TRBV5-4 and TRBJ2-3; 8 bases match TRBD2. CDR3 loop: CASSLKRGGIDTQYF. CDR3 bases: TGTGCCAGCAGCTTGAAACGGGGGGGCATAGATACGCAGTATTTT.